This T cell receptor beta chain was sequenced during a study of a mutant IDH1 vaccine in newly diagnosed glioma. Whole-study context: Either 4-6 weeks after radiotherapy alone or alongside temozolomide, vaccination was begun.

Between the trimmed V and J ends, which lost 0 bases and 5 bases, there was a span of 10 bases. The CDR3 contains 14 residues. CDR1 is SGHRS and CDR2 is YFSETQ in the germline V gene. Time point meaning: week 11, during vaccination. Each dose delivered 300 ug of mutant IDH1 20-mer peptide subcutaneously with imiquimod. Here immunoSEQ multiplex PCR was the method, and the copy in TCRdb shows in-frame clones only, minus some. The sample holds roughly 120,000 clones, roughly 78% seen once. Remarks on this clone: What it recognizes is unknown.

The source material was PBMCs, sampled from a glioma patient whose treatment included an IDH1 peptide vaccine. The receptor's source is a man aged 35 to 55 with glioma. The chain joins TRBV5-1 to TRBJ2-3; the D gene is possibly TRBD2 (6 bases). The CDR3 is CASSLGLDLDTQYF. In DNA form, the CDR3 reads TGCGCCAGCAGCTTGGGACTAGATTTAGATACGCAGTATTTT.